The source of this T cell receptor beta chain is a study of cytomegalovirus exposure and HLA in healthy donors. CDR1 is SNHLY and CDR2 is FYNNEI in the germline V gene. The CDR3 has 15 residues. The V and J ends lost 4 bases and 5 bases, in that order; junction bases with no gene match: 6. Primers for the PCR totalled 60 Vbeta and 13 Jbeta. TCRdb keeps only in-frame clones here, not all; method: immunoSEQ multiplex PCR. The sample carries about 98,000 clones, roughly three quarters recorded once. Source material: PBMCs. The rearrangement links TRBV2 to TRBJ1-3, with 9 positions matching TRBD1. The origin of this receptor is a man in his forties in good health and CMV-seronegative. Here the CDR3 DNA reads TGTGCCAGCAGTGGAGCCGGACAGGGGCGAAACACCATATATTTT. The encoded protein is CASSGAGQGRNTIYF.